Sequencing of this T cell receptor beta chain was carried out in a study of blood T cell repertoires in COVID-19. Study-wide context: The analysed material was cDNA or gDNA that came from T cells, B-cell-depleted T cells, or PBMCs.

Only in-frame clones appear in the TCRdb table, and some are missing; sequencing was by immunoSEQ multiplex PCR. The profile covers about 170,000 clones, with 70% to 90% appearing a single time and 6.5% to 7.5% taken by the ten largest. The CDR3 is made up of 21 amino acids. Germline trimming cut 2 bases from V and 2 bases from J; bases unmatched to any gene: 16. Germline values: CDR1 MNHEY, CDR2 SVGEGT. This TCR derives from a man older than 75 with COVID-19, enrolled during active disease. Sequencing was done on a sample of peripheral blood. The rearrangement uses TRBV6-2 or TRBV6-3 and TRBJ1-5; 12 positions match TRBD1. Here the CDR3 DNA reads TGTGCCAGCAGTTACACCCGGGACAGGGGGCGCCTAATATTGGGCAATCAGCCCCAGCATTTT. This sequence encodes CASSYTRDRGRLILGNQPQHF.